This TCR beta chain appears in the sequencing data of a study of cytomegalovirus exposure and HLA in healthy donors. Study background: Of several hundred genotyped donors, roughly 81% grouped in the Caucasian-associated ancestry cluster.

PCR involved 60 Vbeta and 13 Jbeta primers. Method: immunoSEQ multiplex PCR; TCRdb's copy keeps in-frame clones and lacks some. Of nearly 110,000 clones in the sample, around two thirds were seen once. Germline-derived CDR1 and CDR2 are GTSNPN and SVGIG (reference sequence). V trimming: 1 base; J trimming: 1 base; junction bases outside the gene matches: 4. CDR3 length equals 16 residues. The rearrangement links TRBV30 to TRBJ1-6; TRBD1 aligns across 7 bases. The sample comprised PBMCs. The TCR sequence derives from a woman aged 35 to 49 in good health and CMV-seropositive. The CDR3 loop reads CAWSGQGRSYNSPLHF. The CDR3 bases are TGTGCCTGGAGTGGACAGGGCCGATCCTATAATTCACCCCTCCACTTT.